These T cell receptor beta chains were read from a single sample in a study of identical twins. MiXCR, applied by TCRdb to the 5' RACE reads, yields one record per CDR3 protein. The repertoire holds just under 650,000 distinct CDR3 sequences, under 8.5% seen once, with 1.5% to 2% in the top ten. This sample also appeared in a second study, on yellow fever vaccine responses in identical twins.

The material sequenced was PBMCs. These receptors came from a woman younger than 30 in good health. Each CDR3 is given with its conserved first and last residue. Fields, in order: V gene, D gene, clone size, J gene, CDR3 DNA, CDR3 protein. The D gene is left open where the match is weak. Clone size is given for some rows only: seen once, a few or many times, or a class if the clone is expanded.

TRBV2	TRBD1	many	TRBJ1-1	TGTGCCAGCAGCGCCGGGACAGGGGGTCCTGAAGCTTTCTTT	CASSAGTGGPEAFF
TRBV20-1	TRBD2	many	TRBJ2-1	TGCAGTGCTAGGGTAGCGGGAGGTAACTACAATGAGCAGTTCTTC	CSARVAGGNYNEQFF
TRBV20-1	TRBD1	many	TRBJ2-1	TGCAGTGTTAGGGGCAAGAGGGACAGGGGAGGAAATGAGCAGTTCTTC	CSVRGKRDRGGNEQFF
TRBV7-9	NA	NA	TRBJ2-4	TGTGCCAGCAGCTCAGCGGCAAGCCCCAAAAACATTCAGTACTTC	CASSSAASPKNIQYF
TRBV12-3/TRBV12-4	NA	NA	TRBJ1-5	TGTGCCAGCAGTTTCTCATGGGGAGGGGTAGGGGTGAATCAGCCCCAGCATTTT	CASSFSWGGVGVNQPQHF
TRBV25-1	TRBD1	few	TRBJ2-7	TGTGCCAGCAGTGACATGGGGGACAGGCGACCCCAGCAGTACTTC	CASSDMGDRRPQQYF
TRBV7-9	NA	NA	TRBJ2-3	TGTGCCATCAACTCCATTAGCACCACAGATACGCGGTATTTT	CAINSISTTDTRYF
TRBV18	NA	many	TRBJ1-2	TGTGCCAGCTCACCATCGGCCTACTATGGCTACACCTTC	CASSPSAYYGYTF
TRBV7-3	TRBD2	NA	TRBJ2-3	TGTGCCAGCAGCCCAGGACTAGCTAGACCAGATACGCAGTATTTT	CASSPGLARPDTQYF
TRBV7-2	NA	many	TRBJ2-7	TGTGCCAGCAGCTTATCTAAGGCGATCCGCGAGCAGTACTTC	CASSLSKAIREQYF
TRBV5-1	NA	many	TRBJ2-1	TGCGCCAGCAGCTTTTTGGGACCCCCACAAACTGGGAATGAGCAGTTCTTC	CASSFLGPPQTGNEQFF
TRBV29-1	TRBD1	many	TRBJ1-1	TGCAGCGTTGTGAGTCCCGGGACAGGGCGGACTGAAGCTTTCTTT	CSVVSPGTGRTEAFF
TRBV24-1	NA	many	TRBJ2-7	TGTGCCACCAGTGATCCTTCCGCGGTCCTCTACGAGCAGTACTTC	CATSDPSAVLYEQYF
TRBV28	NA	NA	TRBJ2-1	TGTGCCAGCAGTTTACCGGGCCAGGGGATCTACAATGAGCAGTTCTTC	CASSLPGQGIYNEQFF
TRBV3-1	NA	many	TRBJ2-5	TGTGCCAGCAGCCAAGTAAGGGAGACCCAGTACTTC	CASSQVRETQYF
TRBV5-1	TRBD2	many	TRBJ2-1	TGCGCCAGCCGTGGGGGGACTAGCGGGAGGAGCTCCTACAATGAGCAGTTCTTC	CASRGGTSGRSSYNEQFF
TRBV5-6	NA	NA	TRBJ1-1	TGTGCCAGCAGCTCCTCCCTCCGGGGGGCCTACACTGAAGCTTTCTTT	CASSSSLRGAYTEAFF
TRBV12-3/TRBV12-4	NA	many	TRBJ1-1	TGTGCCAGCAGTCGGACAGATGAAGCTTTCTTT	CASSRTDEAFF
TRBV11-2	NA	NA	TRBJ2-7	TGTGCCAGCAGCGACCGGGGGCCCGAGCAGTACTTC	CASSDRGPEQYF
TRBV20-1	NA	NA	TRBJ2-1	TGCAGTGCCAACACGGGGTTAAACAATGAGCAGTTCTTC	CSANTGLNNEQFF
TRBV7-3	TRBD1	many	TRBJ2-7	TGTGCCAGCAGACCGACAGGGCCCTTCTACGAGCAGTACTTC	CASRPTGPFYEQYF
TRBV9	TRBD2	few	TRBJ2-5	TGTGCCAGCAGCCCCTTCGGGGGACTAAAAGAGACCCAGTACTTC	CASSPFGGLKETQYF
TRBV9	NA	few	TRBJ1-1	TGTGCCAGCAGCGTAGGGGGGGCTGGAACTGAAGCTTTCTTT	CASSVGGAGTEAFF
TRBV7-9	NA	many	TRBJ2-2	TGTGCCAGCAGCCCAACTAGGACAGAAACTACCGGGGAGCTGTTTTTT	CASSPTRTETTGELFF
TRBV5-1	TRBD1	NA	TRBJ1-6	TGCGCCAGCAGCTTTCACTCAGGCAGGGGGCCTGATAATTCACCCCTCCACTTT	CASSFHSGRGPDNSPLHF